The 10 T cell receptor beta chains listed next were all sequenced from one sample in a study of shared clonotypes between healthy human individuals. The method was immunoSEQ multiplex PCR; TCRdb's version includes in-frame clones alone and lacks a portion of them. The table lists some 530,000 clones, approximately 82% of them singletons. The sequenced material came from PBMCs. The receptor source for this set is a middle-aged woman in good health. Some clones in this sample may be carry-over from other donors' samples.

The V gene is TRBV2, the J gene TRBJ2-7; no clear D. Germline CDR1 and CDR2: SNHLY and FYNNEI. Trimming stripped 3 bases from V and 2 bases from J, with 8 bases between. The CDR3 contains 13 residues. CDR3 DNA: TGTGCCAGCAGTGATTTGATACCCTACGAGCAGTACTTC. It codes for CASSDLIPYEQYF.

V is TRBV7-9 and J is TRBJ2-7; 10 bases match TRBD2. The CDR3 consists of 16 residues. Per germline, CDR1 SEHNR and CDR2 FQNEAQ (reference sequence). After removal of 0 bases from V and 4 bases from J, the junction contained 6 bases not matched to a gene. The CDR3 DNA reads as TGTGCCAGCAGCTTAGCCTCCGGGACTAGCGTATACGAGCAGTACTTC. Amino acid sequence: CASSLASGTSVYEQYF.

The chain has TRBV7-9 and TRBJ2-5, with D perhaps matching TRBD1 (6 bases). The germline gives CDR1 SEHNR, CDR2 FQNEAQ (reference sequence). V shed 6 bases and J shed 5 bases, with 13 bases lying between them. The CDR3 has 13 residues. This chain's CDR3 is CASSRSGQETQYF. The DNA for the CDR3 is TGTGCCAGCAGTCGGTCCGGACAGGAGACCCAGTACTTC.

On this clone: A read error likely explains this, since a far larger clone differs by one base. This specimen includes other DNA sequences encoding the same CDR3. J is TRBJ1-5 and V is TRBV2; D ambiguous. Germline CDR1 is SNHLY and CDR2 is FYNNEI. Deletions cut 6 bases from V and 0 bases from J, with 6 bases between. This CDR3 spans 13 amino acids. CDR3 nucleotide sequence: TGTGCCAGCAGCGACATTAGCAATCAGCCCCAGCATTTT. This gives the protein CASSDISNQPQHF.

This chain joins TRBV18 and TRBJ1-2; a possible D gene is TRBD1 (5 bases). Germline V gives CDR1 KGHSH, CDR2 LQKENI. Trimming removed 3 bases at V and 4 bases at J, with 12 bases between. The CDR3 consists of 14 residues. The CDR3 DNA sequence: TGTGCCAGCTCACCCCCAGGGTCTGGCTATGGCTACACCTTC. Translating it yields CASSPPGSGYGYTF.

The DNA for the CDR3 is TGTGCCAGCAGTTTAACCCCCGACAGCTATAGCAATCAGCCCCAGCATTTT. Translating it yields CASSLTPDSYSNQPQHF. The chain is built from TRBV27 and TRBJ1-5, with D possibly TRBD1 on 5 matching bases. This CDR3 has 17 amino acids. The germline gives CDR1 MNHEY, CDR2 SMNVEV (reference sequence). Deletions cut 2 bases from V and 0 bases from J, with 14 bases between.

The rearrangement joins TRBV7-9 to TRBJ2-7, with D possibly matching TRBD2 (5 bases). Germline V lookup: CDR1 SEHNR, CDR2 FQNEAQ (reference sequence). V lost 1 base and J lost 5, with 12 bases in between. The CDR3 sequence is 14 residues long. CDR3 residues: CASSLDGGWNEQYF. CDR3 coding DNA: TGTGCCAGCAGCTTAGATGGAGGCTGGAACGAGCAGTACTTC.

This clone was counted only a few times. The chain carries TRBV19 and TRBJ1-2, with 12 bases that match TRBD1. Trimming cost V 4 bases and J 1 base; bases outside gene matches: 7. Germline-derived CDR1 and CDR2 are LNHDA and SQIVND (reference sequence). The CDR3 is made up of 17 amino acids. For the CDR3, the DNA is TGTGCCAGTAGTACTCCGGGACAGGGGGCTGTTAACTATGGCTACACCTTC. Amino acids: CASSTPGQGAVNYGYTF.

The V call is TRBV6-1, the J call TRBJ2-7, with unresolved D. Germline assignment: CDR1 MNHNS and CDR2 SASEGT. Between the trimmed V and J ends, which lost 1 base and 2 bases, there was a span of 6 bases. The CDR3 is made up of 13 amino acids. The CDR3 region has the DNA TGTGCCAGCAGTGAAGGGTGGACCTACGAGCAGTACTTC. Protein: CASSEGWTYEQYF.

The rearrangement joins TRBV27 to TRBJ2-1; D possibly matches TRBD1 or TRBD2 (5 bases each). Germline CDR1 reads MNHEY; CDR2 reads SMNVEV (reference sequence). CDR3 length: 13 amino acids. Trimming cost V 4 bases and J 6 bases, with 10 bases left between them. The CDR3 DNA sequence: TGTGCCAGCAGTTGGGACGGTGGCAATGAGCAGTTCTTC. This encodes CASSWDGGNEQFF.